The 2 T cell receptor beta chains presented below share a single source sample, sequenced in a study of kidney transplant recipient with SARS-CoV-2 infection. Each CDR3 protein gets one entry after TCRdb re-called the reads with MiXCR. Of approximately 240,000 distinct CDR3 sequences listed, roughly 26% are singletons. Here the sequenced sample was a blood sample, taken at baseline and on day 111 from a kidney transplant recipient. Receptor source: a male patient in his 30s who had COVID-19 and was a kidney transplant recipient. Some T cells may be transferred from the graft donor.

This clonotype was seen more than once but under ten times. CDR3 coding DNA: TGTGCCAGCAGCGTTGTCGACACCCTTCGAAAGACCTATGGCTACACCTTC. Its protein is CASSVVDTLRKTYGYTF. The chain recombines TRBV3-1 with TRBJ1-2; D is ambiguous. Trimming shortened V by 5 bases and J by 4 bases, and 23 bases separated the two germline ends. The CDR3 contains 17 residues. Germline values: CDR1 LGHDT, CDR2 YNNKEL (reference sequence).

In regard to this clonotype: One base away lies a much larger clone, so this may be a sequencing read error. The rearrangement uses TRBV6-1 and TRBJ1-2; D gene uncertain. Germline lookup yields CDR1 MNHNS and CDR2 SASEGT. Trimming pared 2 bases from V and 4 bases from J, leaving 20 bases between. The CDR3 is 17 residues long. CDR3 in amino acids: CASSESEGRRKTYGYTF. In DNA, the CDR3 is TGTGCCAGCAGTGAATCGGAAGGTCGGAGAAAGACCTATGGCTACACCTTC.